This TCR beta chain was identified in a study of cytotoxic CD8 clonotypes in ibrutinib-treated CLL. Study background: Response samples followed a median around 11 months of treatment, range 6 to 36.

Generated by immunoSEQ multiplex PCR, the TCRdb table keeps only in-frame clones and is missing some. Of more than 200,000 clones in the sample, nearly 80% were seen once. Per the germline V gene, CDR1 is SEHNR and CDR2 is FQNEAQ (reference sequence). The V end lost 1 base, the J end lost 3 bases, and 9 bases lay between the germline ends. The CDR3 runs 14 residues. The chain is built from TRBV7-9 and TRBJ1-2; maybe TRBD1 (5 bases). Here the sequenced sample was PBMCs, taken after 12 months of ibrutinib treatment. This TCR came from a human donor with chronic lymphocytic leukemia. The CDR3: CASSLVTGYYGYTF. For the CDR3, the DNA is TGTGCCAGCAGCTTAGTTACAGGCTACTATGGCTACACCTTC.